One TCR beta chain is described in this entry. One junction end does not reproduce the germline sequence, and a read error may be involved. CDR3 size: 16 residues. Germline CDR1 SGHAT, CDR2 FQDESV (reference sequence). This record belongs to a study of tumor-infiltrating lymphocytes in primary liver carcinoma. A primer matching the constant region was used to make TCR beta cDNA from approximately 520 ng of total RNA. Slightly modified ARM-PCR, run as three nested multiplex PCR rounds, produced the TCR beta libraries. Both of the initial two PCR rounds ran for roughly 10 cycles and employed TRBV1-TRBV30 forward primers alongside a C-beta reverse primer. TCRdb redid the calling of the multiplex PCR reads with MiXCR, one entry per CDR3 protein. The sample has approximately 310,000 distinct CDR3 sequences; approximately 60% are singletons. In addition to blood RNA drawn from unsorted whole blood, germline DNA was extracted.

The sample comprised peripheral blood. The chain combines TRBV11-1 with TRBJ2-7, with a possible D match to TRBD1 (6 bases). The TCR sequence derives from a middle-aged man with primary liver carcinoma and hepatitis B virus infection. CDR3 protein: CASSLACDRTSNEQYF. DNA for the CDR3: TGTGCTAGCAGCTTAGCCTGCGACAGGACCTCCAACGAGCAGTACTTC.